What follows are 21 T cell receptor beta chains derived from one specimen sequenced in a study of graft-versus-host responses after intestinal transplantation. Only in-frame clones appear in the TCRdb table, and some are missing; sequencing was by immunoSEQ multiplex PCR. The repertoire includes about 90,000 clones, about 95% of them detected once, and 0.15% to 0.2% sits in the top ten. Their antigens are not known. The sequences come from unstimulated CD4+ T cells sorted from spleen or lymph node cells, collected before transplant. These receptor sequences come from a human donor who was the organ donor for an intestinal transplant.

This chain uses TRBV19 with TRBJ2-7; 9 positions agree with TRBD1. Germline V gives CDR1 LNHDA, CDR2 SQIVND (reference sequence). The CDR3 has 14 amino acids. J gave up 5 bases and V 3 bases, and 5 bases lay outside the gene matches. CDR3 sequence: CASSIVDRGHEQYF. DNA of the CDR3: TGTGCCAGTAGTATTGTGGACAGGGGCCACGAGCAGTACTTC.

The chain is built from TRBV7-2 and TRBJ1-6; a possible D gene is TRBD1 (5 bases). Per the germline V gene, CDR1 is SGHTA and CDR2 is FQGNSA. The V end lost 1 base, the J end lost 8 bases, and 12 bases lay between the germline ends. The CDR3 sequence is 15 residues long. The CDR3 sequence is CASSLVGGVDSPLHF. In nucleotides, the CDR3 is TGTGCCAGCAGCTTAGTTGGAGGGGTGGATTCACCCCTCCACTTT.

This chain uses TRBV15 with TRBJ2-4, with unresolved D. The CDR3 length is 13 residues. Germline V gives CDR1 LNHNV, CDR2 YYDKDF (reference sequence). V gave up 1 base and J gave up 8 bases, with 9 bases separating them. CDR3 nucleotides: TGTGCCACCAGCAGAGGGGGTACTGACATTCAGTACTTC. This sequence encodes CATSRGGTDIQYF.

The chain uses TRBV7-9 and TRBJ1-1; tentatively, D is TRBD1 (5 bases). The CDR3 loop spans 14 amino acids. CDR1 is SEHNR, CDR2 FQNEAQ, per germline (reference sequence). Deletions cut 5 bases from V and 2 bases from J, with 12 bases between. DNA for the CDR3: TGTGCCAGCAGCACTCGACAGAGAAACACTGAAGCTTTCTTT. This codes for CASSTRQRNTEAFF. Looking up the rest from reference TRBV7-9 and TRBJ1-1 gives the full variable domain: DTGVSQNPRHKITKRGQNVTFRCDPISEHNRLYWYRQTLGQGPEFLTYFQNEAQLEKSRLLSDRFSAERPKGSFSTLEIQRTEQGDSAMYLCASSTRQRNTEAFFGQGTRLTVV.

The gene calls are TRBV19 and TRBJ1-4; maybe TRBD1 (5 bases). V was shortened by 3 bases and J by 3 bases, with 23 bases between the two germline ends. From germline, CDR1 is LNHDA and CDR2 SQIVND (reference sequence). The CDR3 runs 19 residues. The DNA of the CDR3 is TGTGCCAGTAGTATCCTTAGCGGGACGGCCAACCTAGCTAATGAAAAACTGTTTTTT. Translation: CASSILSGTANLANEKLFF.

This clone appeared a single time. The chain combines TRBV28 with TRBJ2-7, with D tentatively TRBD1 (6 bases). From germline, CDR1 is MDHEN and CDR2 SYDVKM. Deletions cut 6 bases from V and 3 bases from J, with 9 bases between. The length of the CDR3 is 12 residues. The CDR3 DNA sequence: TGTGCCAGCAGGGTACAGGGCTACGAGCAGTACTTC. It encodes CASRVQGYEQYF.

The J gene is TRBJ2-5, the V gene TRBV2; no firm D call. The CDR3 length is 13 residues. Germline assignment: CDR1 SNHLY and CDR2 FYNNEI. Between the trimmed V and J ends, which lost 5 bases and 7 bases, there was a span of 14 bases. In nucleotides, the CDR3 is TGTGCCAGCAGTTGGACCGAGTTCGGGACCCAGTACTTC. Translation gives CASSWTEFGTQYF.

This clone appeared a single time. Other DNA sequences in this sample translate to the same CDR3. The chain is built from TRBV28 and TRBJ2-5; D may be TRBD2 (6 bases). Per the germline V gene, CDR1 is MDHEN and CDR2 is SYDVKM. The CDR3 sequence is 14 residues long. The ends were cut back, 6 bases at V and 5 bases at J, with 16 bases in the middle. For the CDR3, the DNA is TGTGCCAGCAGGGAGGGGACTGCTCGGGAGACCCAGTACTTC. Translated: CASREGTARETQYF.

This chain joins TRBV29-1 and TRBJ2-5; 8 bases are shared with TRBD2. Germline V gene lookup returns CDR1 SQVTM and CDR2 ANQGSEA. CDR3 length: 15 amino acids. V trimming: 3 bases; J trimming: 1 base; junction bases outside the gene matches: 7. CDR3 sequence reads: CSVERSGVTQETQYF. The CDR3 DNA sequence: TGCAGCGTTGAGCGTAGCGGGGTAACCCAAGAGACCCAGTACTTC.

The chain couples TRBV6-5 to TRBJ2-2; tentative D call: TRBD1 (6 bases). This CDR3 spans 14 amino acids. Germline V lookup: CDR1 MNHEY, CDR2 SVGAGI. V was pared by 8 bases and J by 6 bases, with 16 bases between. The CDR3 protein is CASQGKGAAGELFF. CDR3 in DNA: TGTGCCAGCCAGGGGAAAGGGGCCGCCGGGGAGCTGTTTTTT.

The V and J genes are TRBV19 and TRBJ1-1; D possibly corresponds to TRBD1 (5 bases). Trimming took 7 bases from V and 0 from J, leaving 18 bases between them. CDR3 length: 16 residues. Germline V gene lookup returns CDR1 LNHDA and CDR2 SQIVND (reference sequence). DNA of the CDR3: TGTGCCAGTACCCCGAAGCCGGGACGGATGAACACTGAAGCTTTCTTT. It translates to CASTPKPGRMNTEAFF.

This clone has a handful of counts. In DNA, the CDR3 is TGTGCCAGCAGCTCCCTCAGGGTCGGAAACACCATATATTTT. It is translated as CASSSLRVGNTIYF. The V gene is TRBV13, the J gene TRBJ1-3; D might be TRBD1 (5 bases). V gave up 4 bases and J gave up 4 bases, with 11 bases separating them. In germline, CDR1 is PRHDT, CDR2 FYEKMQ (reference sequence). The CDR3 spans 14 residues.

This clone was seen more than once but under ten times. The CDR3 DNA reads as TGTGCCAGCAGCCTTGCGGGGGGGGGCACAGATACGCAGTATTTT. It codes for CASSLAGGGTDTQYF. This chain joins TRBV4-2 and TRBJ2-3; 9 nucleotides match TRBD2. The CDR3 has 15 amino acids. Germline lookup yields CDR1 LGHNA and CDR2 YNFKEQ. With 4 bases clipped from V and 1 base from J, the junction kept 3 bases outside the gene matches.

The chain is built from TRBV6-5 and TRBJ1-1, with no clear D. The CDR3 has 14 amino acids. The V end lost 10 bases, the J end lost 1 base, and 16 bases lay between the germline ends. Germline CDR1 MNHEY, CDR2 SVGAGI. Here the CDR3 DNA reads TGTGCCACCCGTAGAACTACAGAGAACACTGAAGCTTTCTTT. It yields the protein CATRRTTENTEAFF.

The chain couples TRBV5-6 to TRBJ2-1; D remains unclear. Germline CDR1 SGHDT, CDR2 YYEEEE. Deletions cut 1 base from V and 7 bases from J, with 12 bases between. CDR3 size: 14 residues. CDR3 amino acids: CASSLLGRENEQFF. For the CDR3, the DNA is TGTGCCAGCAGCTTGTTAGGACGAGAGAATGAGCAGTTCTTC.

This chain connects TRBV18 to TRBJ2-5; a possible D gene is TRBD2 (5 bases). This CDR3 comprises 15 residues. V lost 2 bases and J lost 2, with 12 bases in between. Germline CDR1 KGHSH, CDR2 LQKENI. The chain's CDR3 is CASSPLGGIQETQYF. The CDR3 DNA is TGTGCCAGCTCACCATTAGGAGGAATTCAAGAGACCCAGTACTTC.

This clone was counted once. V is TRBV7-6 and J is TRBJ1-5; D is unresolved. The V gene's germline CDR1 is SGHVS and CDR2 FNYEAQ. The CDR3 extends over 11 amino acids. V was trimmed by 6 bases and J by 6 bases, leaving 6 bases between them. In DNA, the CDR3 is TGTGCCAGCAGACACCTTCAGCCCCAGCATTTT. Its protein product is CASRHLQPQHF.

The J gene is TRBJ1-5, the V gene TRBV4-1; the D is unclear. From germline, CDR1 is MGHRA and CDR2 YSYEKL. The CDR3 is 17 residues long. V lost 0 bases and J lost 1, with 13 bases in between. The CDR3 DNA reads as TGCGCCAGCAGCCAAGAGTCGGATACATGGAGCAATCAGCCCCAGCATTTT. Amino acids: CASSQESDTWSNQPQHF.

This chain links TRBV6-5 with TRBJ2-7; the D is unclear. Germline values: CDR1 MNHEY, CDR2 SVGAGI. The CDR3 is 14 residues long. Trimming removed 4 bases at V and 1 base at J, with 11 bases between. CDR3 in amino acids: CASSSYTSSYEQYF. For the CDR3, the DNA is TGTGCCAGCAGTTCTTACACCTCTTCCTACGAGCAGTACTTC.

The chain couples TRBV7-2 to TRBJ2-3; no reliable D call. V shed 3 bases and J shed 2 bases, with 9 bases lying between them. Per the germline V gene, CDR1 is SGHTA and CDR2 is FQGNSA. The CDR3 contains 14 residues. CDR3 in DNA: TGTGCCAGCAGCTTCGGCAGCCTCACAGATACGCAGTATTTT. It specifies CASSFGSLTDTQYF.

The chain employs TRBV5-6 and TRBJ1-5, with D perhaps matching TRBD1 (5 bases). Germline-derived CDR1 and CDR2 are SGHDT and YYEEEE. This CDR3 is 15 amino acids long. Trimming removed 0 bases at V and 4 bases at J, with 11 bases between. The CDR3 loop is CASSLGWGINQPQHF. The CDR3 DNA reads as TGTGCCAGCAGCTTGGGTTGGGGGATTAATCAGCCCCAGCATTTT.